Sequencing of this TCR beta chain was carried out in a study of CD8+CD57+ T cells in acquired aplastic anemia. The CDR3 consists of 14 residues. Germline V CDR1 and CDR2: SGHAT, FQDESV (reference sequence). Individuals selected for sequencing had exhibited CD8+CD57+ cell expansion on flow cytometry. Blood samples were obtained from patients who had received no prior therapy. Genomic DNA templated the TCR beta VDJ and CDR3 profiling. TCRdb analysed the reads with MiXCR anew, one entry per CDR3 protein. The sample contains fewer than 300,000 distinct CDR3 sequences, roughly 82% of which appear only once. Notes on the study in general: With respect to CD8+ Simpson's diversity, patients and controls did not differ significantly. Patients and controls turned out to have some 30 CD8+ CDR3 sequences in common.

Regarding this clonotype: No antigen is known for it. One end of the junction is discordant with germline, which a read error may explain.

The clonotype comes from a human donor with aplastic anemia. V and J are TRBV11-1 and TRBJ2-3; 7 bases are shared with TRBD1. The sequenced material came from sorted CD4+, CD8+, or CD8+CD57+ T cells (not recorded which) from PBMCs. For the CDR3, the DNA is TGTGCCACCAGCTCACAGGGGACGACAGATACGCAGTATTTT. Its translation: CATSSQGTTDTQYF.